The clone carrying this T cell receptor (beta chain) has just a few counts. This CDR3 is 11 amino acids long. The V gene's germline CDR1 is GTSNPN and CDR2 SVGIG (reference sequence). Trimming took 2 bases from V and 2 from J, leaving 4 bases between them. This entry is derived from a study of blood T cell repertoires in COVID-19. Study-level information: Samples representing acute and convalescent COVID-19 were sourced from the United States, Italy and Spain. PBMCs, B-cell-depleted T cells, or T cells provided the cDNA or gDNA that made up the material.

The authors' processing: Estimation of nucleated cell counts relied on the amplification of reference gene primers. Using immunoSEQ multiplex PCR, the repertoire was profiled, and TCRdb retains in-frame clones only, with some absent. V, J and clone size were drawn from that table, and D and trimming were deduced from the DNA. The table includes about 220,000 clones, around 84% detected once. The sample was peripheral blood. The sequence came from a man aged 25 to 45 with active or convalescent COVID-19. The J gene is TRBJ2-7, the V gene TRBV30, with D unclear. The CDR3 coding sequence is TGTGCCTGGAGTATTACCTACGAGCAGTACTTC. This gives the protein CAWSITYEQYF.